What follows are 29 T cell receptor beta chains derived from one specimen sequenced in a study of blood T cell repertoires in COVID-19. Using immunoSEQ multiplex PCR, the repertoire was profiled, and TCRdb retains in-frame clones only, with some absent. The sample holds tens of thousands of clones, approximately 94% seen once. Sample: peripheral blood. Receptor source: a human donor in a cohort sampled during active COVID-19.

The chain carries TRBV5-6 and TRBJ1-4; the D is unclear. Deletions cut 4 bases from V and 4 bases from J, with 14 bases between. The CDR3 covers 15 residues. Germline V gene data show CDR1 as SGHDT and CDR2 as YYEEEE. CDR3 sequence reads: CASSRVRSGNEKLFF. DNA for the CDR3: TGTGCCAGCAGCCGAGTACGGTCGGGTAATGAAAAACTGTTTTTT.

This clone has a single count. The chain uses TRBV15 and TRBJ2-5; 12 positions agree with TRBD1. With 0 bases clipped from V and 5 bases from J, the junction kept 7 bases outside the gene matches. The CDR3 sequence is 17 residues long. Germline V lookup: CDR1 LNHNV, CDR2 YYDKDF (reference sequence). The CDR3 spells CATSRDRGQGAGETQYF. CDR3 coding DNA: TGTGCCACCAGCAGAGATCGGGGACAGGGGGCAGGGGAGACCCAGTACTTC.

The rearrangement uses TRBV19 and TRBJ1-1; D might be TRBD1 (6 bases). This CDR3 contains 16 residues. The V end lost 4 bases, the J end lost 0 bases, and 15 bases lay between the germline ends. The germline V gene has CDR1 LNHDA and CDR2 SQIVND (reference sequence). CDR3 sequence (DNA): TGTGCCAGTAGTAAGACACCCGGGACATTGAACACTGAAGCTTTCTTT. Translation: CASSKTPGTLNTEAFF.

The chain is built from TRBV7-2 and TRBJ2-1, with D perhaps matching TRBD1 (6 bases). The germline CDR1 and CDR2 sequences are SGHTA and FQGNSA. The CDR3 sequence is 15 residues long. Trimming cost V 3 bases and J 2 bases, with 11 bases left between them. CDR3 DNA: TGTGCCAGCAGCTTGAGTCAGGGGACCTACAATGAGCAGTTCTTC. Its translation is CASSLSQGTYNEQFF.

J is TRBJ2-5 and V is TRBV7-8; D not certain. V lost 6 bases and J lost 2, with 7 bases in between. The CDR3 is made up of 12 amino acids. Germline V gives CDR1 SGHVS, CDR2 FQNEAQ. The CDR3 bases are TGTGCCAGCAGTTCAACTCAAGAGACCCAGTACTTC. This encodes CASSSTQETQYF.

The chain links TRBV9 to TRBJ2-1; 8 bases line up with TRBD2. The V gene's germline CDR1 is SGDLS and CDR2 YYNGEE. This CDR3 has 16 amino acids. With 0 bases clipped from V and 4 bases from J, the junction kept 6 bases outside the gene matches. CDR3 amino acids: CASSVEASGLYNEQFF. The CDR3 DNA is TGTGCCAGCAGCGTAGAGGCTAGCGGGCTATACAATGAGCAGTTCTTC.

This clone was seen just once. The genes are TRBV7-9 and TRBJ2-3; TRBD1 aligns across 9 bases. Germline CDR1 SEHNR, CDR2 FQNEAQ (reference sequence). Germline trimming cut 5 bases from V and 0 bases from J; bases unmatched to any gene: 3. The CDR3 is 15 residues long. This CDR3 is CASSKGTGSTDTQYF. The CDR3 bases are TGTGCCAGCAGCAAGGGGACAGGGAGCACAGATACGCAGTATTTT.

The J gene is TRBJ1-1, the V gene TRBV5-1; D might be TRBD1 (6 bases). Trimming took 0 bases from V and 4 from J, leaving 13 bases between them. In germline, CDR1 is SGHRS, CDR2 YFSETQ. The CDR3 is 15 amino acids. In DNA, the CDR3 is TGCGCCAGCAGCTTGGGAACCAGAGGGGGCACTGAAGCTTTCTTT. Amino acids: CASSLGTRGGTEAFF.

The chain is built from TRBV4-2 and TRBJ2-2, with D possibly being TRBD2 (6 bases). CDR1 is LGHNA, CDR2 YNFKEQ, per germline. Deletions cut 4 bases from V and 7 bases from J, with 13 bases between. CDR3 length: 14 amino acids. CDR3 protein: CASSRGLLNGELFF. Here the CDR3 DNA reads TGTGCCAGCAGCCGGGGACTCCTCAACGGGGAGCTGTTTTTT.

The CDR3 region is CASSSSGTGDEDTQYF. The DNA of the CDR3 is TGTGCCAGCAGCTCATCCGGGACAGGGGATGAAGATACGCAGTATTTT. The rearrangement links TRBV5-8 to TRBJ2-3; 10 bases align to TRBD1. The CDR3 totals 16 residues. In germline, CDR1 is SGHTS, CDR2 YDEGEE. The V segment lost 3 bases and the J segment 5 bases; nucleotides outside the gene matches: 9.

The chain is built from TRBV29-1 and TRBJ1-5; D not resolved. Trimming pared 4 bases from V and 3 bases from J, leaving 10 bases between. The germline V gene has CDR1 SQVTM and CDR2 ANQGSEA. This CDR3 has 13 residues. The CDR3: CSVVHGVNQPQHF. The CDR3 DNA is TGCAGCGTTGTTCACGGGGTCAATCAGCCCCAGCATTTT.

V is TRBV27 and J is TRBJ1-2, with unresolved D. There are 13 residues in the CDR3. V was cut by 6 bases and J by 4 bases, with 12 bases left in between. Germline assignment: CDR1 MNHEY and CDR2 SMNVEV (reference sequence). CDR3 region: CASSANNFYGYTF. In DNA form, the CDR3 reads TGTGCCAGCAGCGCAAACAATTTCTATGGCTACACCTTC.

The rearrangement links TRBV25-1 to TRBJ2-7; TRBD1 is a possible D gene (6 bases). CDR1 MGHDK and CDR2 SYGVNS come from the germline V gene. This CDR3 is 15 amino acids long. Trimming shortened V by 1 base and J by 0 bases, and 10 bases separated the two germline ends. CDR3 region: CASSELTGSSYEQYF. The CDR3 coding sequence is TGTGCCAGCAGTGAATTAACAGGGAGCTCCTACGAGCAGTACTTC.

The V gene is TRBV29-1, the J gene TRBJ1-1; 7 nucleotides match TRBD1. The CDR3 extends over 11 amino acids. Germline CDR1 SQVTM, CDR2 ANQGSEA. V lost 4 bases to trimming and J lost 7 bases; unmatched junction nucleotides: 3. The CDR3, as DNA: TGCAGCGTTGCATACAGGGGTGAAGCTTTCTTT. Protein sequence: CSVAYRGEAFF.

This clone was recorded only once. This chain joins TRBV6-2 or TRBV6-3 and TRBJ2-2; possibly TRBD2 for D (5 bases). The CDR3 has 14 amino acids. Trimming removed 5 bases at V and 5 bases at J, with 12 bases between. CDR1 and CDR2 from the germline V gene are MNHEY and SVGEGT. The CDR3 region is CASSGWTGTGELFF. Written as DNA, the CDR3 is TGTGCCAGCAGTGGATGGACTGGGACCGGGGAGCTGTTTTTT.

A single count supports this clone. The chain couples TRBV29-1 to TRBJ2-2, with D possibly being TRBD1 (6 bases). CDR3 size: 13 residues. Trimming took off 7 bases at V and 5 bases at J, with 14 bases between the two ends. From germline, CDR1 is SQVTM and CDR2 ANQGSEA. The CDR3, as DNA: TGCAGCGCCCCGGGACAAGGAACCGGGGAGCTGTTTTTT. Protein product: CSAPGQGTGELFF.

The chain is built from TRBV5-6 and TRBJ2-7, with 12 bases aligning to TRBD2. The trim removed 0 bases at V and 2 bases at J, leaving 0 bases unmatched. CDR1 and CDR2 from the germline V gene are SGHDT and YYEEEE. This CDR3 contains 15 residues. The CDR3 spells CASSLGLAGAYEQYF. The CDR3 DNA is TGTGCCAGCAGCTTGGGACTAGCGGGAGCCTACGAGCAGTACTTC. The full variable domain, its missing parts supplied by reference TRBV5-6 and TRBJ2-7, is DAGVTQSPTHLIKTRGQQVTLRCSPKSGHDTVSWYQQALGQGPQFIFQYYEEEERQRGNFPDRFSGHQFPNYSSELNVNALLLGDSALYLCASSLGLAGAYEQYFGPGTRLTVT.

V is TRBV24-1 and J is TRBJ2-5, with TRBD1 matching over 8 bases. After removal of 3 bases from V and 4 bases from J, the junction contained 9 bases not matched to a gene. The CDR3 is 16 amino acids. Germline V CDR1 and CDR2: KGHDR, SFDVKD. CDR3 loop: CATSDPRPGQAETQYF. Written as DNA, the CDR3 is TGTGCCACCAGTGATCCGCGCCCGGGACAGGCAGAGACCCAGTACTTC.

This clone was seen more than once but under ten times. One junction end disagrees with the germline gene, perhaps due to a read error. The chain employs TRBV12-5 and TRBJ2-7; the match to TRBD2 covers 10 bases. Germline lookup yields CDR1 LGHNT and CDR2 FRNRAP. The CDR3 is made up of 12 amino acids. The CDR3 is CASGLGTSELSF. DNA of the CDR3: TGTGCTAGTGGCCTCGGGACTAGCGAACTAAGCTTC.

CDR3 region: CASTGQGTGELFF. The CDR3 DNA is TGTGCCAGCACGGGACAAGGGACCGGGGAGCTGTTTTTT. The V gene is TRBV12-3 or TRBV12-4, the J gene TRBJ2-2, with D possibly being TRBD1 (6 bases). The CDR3 extends over 13 amino acids. The germline V and J ends were trimmed by 7 bases and 5 bases, with 11 bases remaining between them.

The CDR3 DNA is TGTGCCAGCAGGCTAAGGGATTGGACAGGCGCCTCCTACGAGCAGTACTTC. As protein: CASRLRDWTGASYEQYF. The rearrangement uses TRBV28 and TRBJ2-7, with 7 bases matching TRBD1. V trimming: 6 bases; J trimming: 0 bases; junction bases outside the gene matches: 14. The CDR3 covers 17 residues. The germline V gene encodes CDR1 MDHEN and CDR2 SYDVKM.

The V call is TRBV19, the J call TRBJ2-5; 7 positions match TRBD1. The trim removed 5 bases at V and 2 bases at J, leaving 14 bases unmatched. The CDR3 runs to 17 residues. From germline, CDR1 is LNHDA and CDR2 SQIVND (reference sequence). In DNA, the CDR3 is TGTGCCAGTAGTCCGAACCCCGGGACAGCCTATCAAGAGACCCAGTACTTC. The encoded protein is CASSPNPGTAYQETQYF.

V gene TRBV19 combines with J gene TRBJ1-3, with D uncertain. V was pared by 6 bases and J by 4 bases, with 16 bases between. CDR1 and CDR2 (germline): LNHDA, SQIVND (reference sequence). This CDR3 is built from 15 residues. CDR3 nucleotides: TGTGCCAGTAGCCGACTAGGTTTTTCAGGAAACACCATATATTTT. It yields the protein CASSRLGFSGNTIYF.

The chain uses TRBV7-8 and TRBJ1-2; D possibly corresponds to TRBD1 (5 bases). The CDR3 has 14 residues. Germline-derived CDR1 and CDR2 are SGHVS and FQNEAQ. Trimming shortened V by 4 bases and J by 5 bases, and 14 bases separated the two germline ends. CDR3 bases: TGTGCCAGCAGCTCCAGCGGGGGAGGGTATGGCTACACCTTC. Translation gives CASSSSGGGYGYTF. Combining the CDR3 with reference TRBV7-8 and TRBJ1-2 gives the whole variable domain GAGVSQSPRYKVAKRGQDVALRCDPISGHVSLFWYQQALGQGPEFLTYFQNEAQLDKSGLPSDRFFAERPEGSVSTLKIQRTQQEDSAVYLCASSSSGGGYGYTFGSGTRLTVV.

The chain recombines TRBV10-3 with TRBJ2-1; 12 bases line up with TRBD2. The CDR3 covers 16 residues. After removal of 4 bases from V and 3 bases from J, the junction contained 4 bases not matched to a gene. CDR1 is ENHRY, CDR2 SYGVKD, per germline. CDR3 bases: TGTGCCATCAGTGCTGGACTAGCGGGAAACTACAATGAGCAGTTCTTC. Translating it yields CAISAGLAGNYNEQFF.

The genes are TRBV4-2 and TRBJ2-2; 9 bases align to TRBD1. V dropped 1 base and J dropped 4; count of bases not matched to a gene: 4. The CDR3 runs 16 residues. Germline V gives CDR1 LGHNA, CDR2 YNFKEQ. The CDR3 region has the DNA TGTGCCAGCAGCCAAGCGGGACAGGGTACCACCGGGGAGCTGTTTTTT. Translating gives CASSQAGQGTTGELFF.

The CDR3 nucleotides are TGTGCCAGTAGTACGACAGGGTTCAATGAGCAGTTCTTC. It yields the protein CASSTTGFNEQFF. The chain has TRBV19 and TRBJ2-1, with 7 bases lining up with TRBD1. V was clipped by 4 bases and J by 6 bases; unmatched bases: 3. The CDR3 loop spans 13 amino acids. Germline V lookup: CDR1 LNHDA, CDR2 SQIVND (reference sequence).

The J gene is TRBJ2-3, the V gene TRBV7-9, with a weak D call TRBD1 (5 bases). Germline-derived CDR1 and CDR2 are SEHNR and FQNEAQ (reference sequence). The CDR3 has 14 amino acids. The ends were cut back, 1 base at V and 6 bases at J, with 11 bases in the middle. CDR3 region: CASSLVSGQDTQYF. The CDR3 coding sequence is TGTGCCAGCAGCTTAGTTTCAGGGCAGGATACGCAGTATTTT. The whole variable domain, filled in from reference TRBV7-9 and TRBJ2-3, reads DTGVSQNPRHKITKRGQNVTFRCDPISEHNRLYWYRQTLGQGPEFLTYFQNEAQLEKSRLLSDRFSAERPKGSFSTLEIQRTEQGDSAMYLCASSLVSGQDTQYFGPGTRLTVL.

The CDR3 region is CASSLGQVYEQYF. CDR3 nucleotides: TGTGCCAGCAGCTTAGGACAGGTCTACGAGCAGTACTTC. The chain recombines TRBV5-5 with TRBJ2-7; 7 bases are shared with TRBD1. V lost 2 bases to trimming and J lost 3 bases; unmatched junction nucleotides: 2. Germline V gene data show CDR1 as SGHKS and CDR2 as YYEKEE (reference sequence). The CDR3 loop spans 13 amino acids.